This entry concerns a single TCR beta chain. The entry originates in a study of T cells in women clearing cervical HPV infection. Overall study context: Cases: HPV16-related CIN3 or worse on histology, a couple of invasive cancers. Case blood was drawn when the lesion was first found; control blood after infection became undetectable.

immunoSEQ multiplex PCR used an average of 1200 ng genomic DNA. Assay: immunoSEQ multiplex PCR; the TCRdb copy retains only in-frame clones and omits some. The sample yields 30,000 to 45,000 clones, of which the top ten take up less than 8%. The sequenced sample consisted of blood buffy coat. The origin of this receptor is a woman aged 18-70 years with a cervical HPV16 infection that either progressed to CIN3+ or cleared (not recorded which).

The sequenced part of the CDR3 DNA is TGTGCCTGGACTCGAACAGGGGTAGTTTTTGAA. This sequence encodes CAWTRTGVVFE. The whole CDR3 reads CAWTRTGVVFEAFF. The rearrangement joins TRBV30 to TRBJ1-1; 7 bases fit TRBD1. The read gets to within 3 residues of the CDR3 end, and the germline J gene fills in the rest. Germline lookup yields CDR1 GTSNPN and CDR2 SVGIG (reference sequence). This CDR3 region has 14 residues. Trimming removed 4 bases from V and 7 bases from J; junction bases left unmatched: 12.